The next 24 T cell receptor beta chains were all read from a single sample in a study of blood T cells in healthy people across ages. Next came a second PCR, run for about 6 to 12 cycles, which used a sample-barcoded 5' primer along with a J-beta primer mix. In TCRdb, the 5' RACE reads were re-called with MiXCR into one record per CDR3 protein. The data contain over 950,000 distinct CDR3 sequences, around two fifths of them singletons. The sequencing sample was made of blood. Source of these receptors: a young man in good health.

The chain employs TRBV4-3 and TRBJ2-6; D uncertain. The germline V gene has CDR1 LGHNA and CDR2 YSLEER. Trimming cost V 4 bases and J 0 bases, with 7 bases left between them. The CDR3 has 15 residues. Here the CDR3 DNA reads TGCGCCAGCAGCCCCGAGACCTCTGGGGCCAACGTCCTGACTTTC. Its protein is CASSPETSGANVLTF.

This chain links TRBV15 with TRBJ1-2, with D possibly matching TRBD1 (6 bases). This CDR3 region has 18 residues. Germline V lookup: CDR1 LNHNV, CDR2 YYDKDF (reference sequence). Between the trimmed V and J ends, which lost 0 bases and 8 bases, there was a span of 25 bases. The DNA of the CDR3 is TGTGCCACCAGCAGAGATTCATCCTGGGGGGGCGCGAACTCCGGCTACACCTTC. Residues: CATSRDSSWGGANSGYTF. The variable domain in full, completed from reference TRBV15 and TRBJ1-2, reads DAMVIQNPRYQVTQFGKPVTLSCSQTLNHNVMYWYQQKSSQAPKLLFHYYDKDFNNEADTPDNFQSRRPNTSFCFLDIRSPGLGDTAMYLCATSRDSSWGGANSGYTFGSGTRLTVV.

This clonotype was detected a few times. The genes are TRBV12-3 or TRBV12-4 and TRBJ2-4, with D possibly being TRBD2 (6 bases). The J call may be wrong; the DNA end is better matched by TRBJ2-5. The CDR3 runs to 14 residues. DNA of the CDR3: TGTGCCAGCAGTTTCTCGGGGGTTCAAGAGACCCAGTACTTC. This encodes CASSFSGVQETQYF.

The chain has TRBV20-1 and TRBJ2-1; 8 bases align to TRBD2. This CDR3 has 16 residues. Germline CDR1 is DFQATT and CDR2 is SNEGSKA (reference sequence). Trimming removed 3 bases from V and 5 bases from J; junction bases left unmatched: 12. For the CDR3, the DNA is TGCAGTGCTAGGGTCGGGGGGGGCGGTTCCCACAATGAGCAGTTCTTC. This encodes CSARVGGGGSHNEQFF.

This clonotype has just a few counts. This chain uses TRBV5-5 with TRBJ1-2, with D hard to call. Deletions cut 4 bases from V and 4 bases from J, with 17 bases between. CDR1 and CDR2 (germline): SGHKS, YYEKEE (reference sequence). This CDR3 comprises 15 residues. The CDR3: CASSPAFGRTYGYTF. The CDR3 coding sequence is TGTGCCAGCAGCCCGGCCTTCGGCAGAACCTATGGCTACACCTTC.

The J gene is TRBJ1-2, the V gene TRBV25-1; D might be TRBD1 (6 bases). The germline V gene has CDR1 MGHDK and CDR2 SYGVNS. The CDR3 covers 14 residues. V shed 8 bases and J shed 4 bases, with 17 bases lying between them. The CDR3 here is CASLGEGVTYGYTF. CDR3 in DNA: TGTGCCAGCCTCGGGGAGGGGGTGACCTATGGCTACACCTTC.

Comments on this clonotype: One end of the junction fails to match germline, which may point to a read error. The gene calls are TRBV6-5 and TRBJ2-1, with 9 bases that match TRBD1. The CDR3 is 15 residues long. The V gene's germline CDR1 is MNHEY and CDR2 SVGAGI. CDR3 bases: TGTGCCAGCAACAAACAGGGGGCCGCCTACAATGGGCAGTTCTTC. It specifies CASNKQGAAYNGQFF.

V usage is TRBV5-1 and J usage is TRBJ1-5; D may be TRBD1 (5 bases). There are 15 residues in the CDR3. Trimming took 4 bases from V and 3 from J, leaving 14 bases between them. Germline values: CDR1 SGHRS, CDR2 YFSETQ. CDR3 loop: CASSRDVVDNQPQHF. DNA for the CDR3: TGCGCCAGCAGCCGGGACGTGGTGGACAATCAGCCCCAGCATTTT.

The chain recombines TRBV9 with TRBJ2-1; 12 bases match TRBD2. Germline CDR1 reads SGDLS; CDR2 reads YYNGEE. There are 18 residues in the CDR3. V lost 1 base to trimming and J lost 5 bases; unmatched junction nucleotides: 10. The CDR3 loop is CASSVLGLAGTSNNEQFF. CDR3 in DNA: TGTGCCAGCAGCGTACTTGGACTAGCGGGAACCTCTAACAATGAGCAGTTCTTC.

The chain has TRBV12-3 or TRBV12-4 and TRBJ2-3; the match to TRBD1 covers 7 bases. The CDR3 consists of 14 residues. Trimming took 5 bases from V and 4 from J; bases not matched to a gene: 6. Here the CDR3 reads CASSVGGEPDTQYF. For the CDR3, the DNA is TGTGCCAGCAGTGTAGGGGGCGAGCCAGATACGCAGTATTTT.

This chain joins TRBV7-9 and TRBJ1-2; D gene ambiguous. Trimming stripped 0 bases from V and 3 bases from J, with 26 bases between. From germline, CDR1 is SEHNR and CDR2 FQNEAQ (reference sequence). The CDR3 is made up of 20 amino acids. CDR3 sequence (DNA): TGTGCCAGCAGCTTAGCCCTTGGATATGCACAACTTGGGCGGTACTATGGCTACACCTTC. Translated: CASSLALGYAQLGRYYGYTF.

This clonotype came up once. Sequence at one end of the junction differs from germline and may be a read error. V usage is TRBV20-1 and J usage is TRBJ1-1, with 8 bases lining up with TRBD1. This CDR3 comprises 14 residues. CDR1 DFQATT and CDR2 SNEGSKA come from the germline V gene (reference sequence). The CDR3 nucleotides read TGCAGTGCTAGACAGGGGGCGCGGGGCACTAAAGCTTTCTTT. Encoded protein: CSARQGARGTKAFF.

The chain couples TRBV28 to TRBJ1-5, with 7 bases that match TRBD1. J gave up 4 bases and V 2 bases, and 8 bases lay outside the gene matches. Germline loops: CDR1 MDHEN, CDR2 SYDVKM. The CDR3 contains 16 residues. The CDR3 spells CASSLAGTAQNQPQHF. The CDR3 DNA reads TGTGCCAGCAGTTTAGCTGGGACAGCACAAAATCAGCCCCAGCATTTT. Full variable domain (missing parts from reference TRBV28 and TRBJ1-5): DVKVTQSSRYLVKRTGEKVFLECVQDMDHENMFWYRQDPGLGLRLIYFSYDVKMKEKGDIPEGYSVSREKKERFSLILESASTNQTSMYLCASSLAGTAQNQPQHFGDGTRLSIL.

This clonotype was seen only a few times. The chain uses TRBV20-1 and TRBJ2-5; D is ambiguous. V was trimmed by 3 bases and J by 0 bases, leaving 14 bases between them. CDR1 is DFQATT, CDR2 SNEGSKA, per germline (reference sequence). The CDR3 length is 15 residues. CDR3 sequence reads: CSASIRAWYQETQYF. CDR3 nucleotide sequence: TGCAGTGCTAGTATCCGGGCCTGGTACCAAGAGACCCAGTACTTC.

This clonotype was recorded once. A read error may account for a junction end that differs from germline. This chain joins TRBV9 and TRBJ2-3, with TRBD2 matching over 9 bases. Germline CDR1 reads SGDLS; CDR2 reads YYNGEE. The CDR3 sequence is 17 residues long. In DNA form, the CDR3 reads TGTGCCAGCAGCGTAGAGGGTCTAGCGGGGCCCACAGATCCGCAGTATTTT. As protein: CASSVEGLAGPTDPQYF. Full variable domain (outside the CDR3, taken from reference TRBV9 and TRBJ2-3): DSGVTQTPKHLITATGQRVTLRCSPRSGDLSVYWYQQSLDQGLQFLIQYYNGEERAKGNILERFSAQQFPDLHSELNLSSLELGDSALYFCASSVEGLAGPTDPQYFGPGTRLTVL.

For this clonotype: The junction does not match germline at one end; this may be a read error. The rearrangement joins TRBV20-1 to TRBJ2-3, with no clear D. Germline V gives CDR1 DFQATT, CDR2 SNEGSKA (reference sequence). The CDR3 spans 15 residues. The DNA for the CDR3 is TGCGGTGCTAGATGGGCAACTACTAGCACAGATACGCAGTATTTT. It yields the protein CGARWATTSTDTQYF.

This chain joins TRBV6-2 or TRBV6-3 and TRBJ2-1, with a tentative D call TRBD2 (6 bases). Germline V gene sequence: CDR1 MNHEY, CDR2 SVGEGT. The CDR3 loop spans 19 amino acids. V lost 0 bases to trimming and J lost 0 bases, with 18 bases between them. CDR3 sequence (DNA): TGTGCCAGCAGTTACTCGCCCCGGCTAGCCGGGAGCTCCTACAATGAGCAGTTCTTC. Amino acid sequence: CASSYSPRLAGSSYNEQFF.

CDR3 DNA sequence: TGTGCCATCAGTGAGGGAGTCTCCGGCACAGATACGCAGTATTTT. Its translation is CAISEGVSGTDTQYF. V is TRBV10-3 and J is TRBJ2-3; D remains unclear. V was trimmed by 2 bases and J by 1 base, leaving 10 bases between them. This CDR3 has 15 amino acids. Germline V gives CDR1 ENHRY, CDR2 SYGVKD.

This chain joins TRBV28 and TRBJ2-5; no firm D call. The CDR3 has 13 residues. The ends were cut back, 5 bases at V and 7 bases at J, with 14 bases in the middle. The germline gives CDR1 MDHEN, CDR2 SYDVKM. The CDR3 DNA is TGTGCCAGCAGTCCTCATAGCCGTGGGACCCAGTACTTC. It specifies CASSPHSRGTQYF.

The chain carries TRBV6-1 and TRBJ2-2; no firm D call. Between the trimmed V and J ends, which lost 3 bases and 4 bases, there was a span of 6 bases. This CDR3 has 13 residues. Germline V gene sequence: CDR1 MNHNS, CDR2 SASEGT. The CDR3: CASSDSSTGELFF. The CDR3 region has the DNA TGTGCCAGCAGTGACTCCTCCACCGGGGAGCTGTTTTTT.

The V and J genes are TRBV18 and TRBJ2-7; no firm D call. CDR3 size: 14 residues. Trimming removed 3 bases at V and 7 bases at J, with 16 bases between. From germline, CDR1 is KGHSH and CDR2 LQKENI. The chain's CDR3 is CASSPGRTNNEQYF. The DNA of the CDR3 is TGTGCCAGCTCACCCGGCCGGACCAACAATGAGCAGTACTTC.

Details on this clonotype: It may be a read error: a sequence one base away is much more abundant. The chain employs TRBV7-6 and TRBJ2-1; 9 bases map to TRBD1. Germline CDR1 is SGHVS and CDR2 is FNYEAQ. This CDR3 region has 15 residues. CDR3 DNA sequence: TGTACCAGCAGCATGGACAGGGGAAACTACAATGAGCAGTTCTTC. Its translation is CTSSMDRGNYNEQFF.

The V and J genes are TRBV7-2 and TRBJ1-3, with D possibly being TRBD1 (6 bases). CDR3 size: 15 residues. V was shortened by 4 bases and J by 4 bases, with 14 bases between the two germline ends. From germline, CDR1 is SGHTA and CDR2 FQGNSA. The CDR3 reads CASSYPIQGGNTIYF. The DNA of the CDR3 is TGTGCCAGCAGCTATCCTATCCAGGGGGGAAACACCATATATTTT. The complete variable domain, with remaining parts taken from reference TRBV7-2 and TRBJ1-3, reads GAGVSQSPSNKVTEKGKDVELRCDPISGHTALYWYRQSLGQGLEFLIYFQGNSAPDKSGLPSDRFSAERTGGSVSTLTIQRTQQEDSAVYLCASSYPIQGGNTIYFGEGSWLTVV.

This chain joins TRBV12-3 or TRBV12-4 and TRBJ1-1; TRBD1 matches 7 bases. This CDR3 has 15 residues. The junction had 8 bases not matched to a gene; V was cut back by 7 bases and J by 0 bases. CDR3 DNA: TGTGCCAGCACCCTAAGGACAGGTTTGAACACTGAAGCTTTCTTT. It translates to CASTLRTGLNTEAFF.